This T cell receptor beta chain was identified during a study of identical twins. In TCRdb, the 5' RACE reads were re-called with MiXCR into one record per CDR3 protein. The profile covers some 710,000 distinct CDR3 sequences, with around 6% appearing a single time and approximately 1.6% taken by the ten largest. Overall study results and limits: Compared with models, monozygotic twins showed more out-of-frame TCR alpha sharing. Out-of-frame beta chain sequences displayed weaker excess sharing between twins.

Healthy Caucasian donors formed the entire cohort. The length of the CDR3 is 13 residues. Germline V CDR1 and CDR2: MDHEN, SYDVKM. The ends were cut back, 5 bases at V and 4 bases at J, with 11 bases in the middle. As for this clonotype: Antigen specificity is unknown.

The sample consisted of naive T cells sorted from blood. This TCR came from a man aged 18 to 29 in good health. The rearrangement joins TRBV28 to TRBJ2-5; D not resolved. The CDR3, as DNA: TGTGCCAGCAGTCCGCACCTCCCAGAGACCCAGTACTTC. Translated: CASSPHLPETQYF.